These 23 T cell receptor beta chains originate from one sample sequenced in a study of blood T cells in healthy people across ages. It was with a sample-barcoded 5' primer and a J-beta primer mix that a second PCR of roughly 7 to 12 cycles was run. TCRdb analysed the 5' RACE reads with MiXCR anew, one entry per CDR3 protein. The sample contains about 1.4 million distinct CDR3 sequences, around 59% of which appear only once. The specimen sequenced was blood. Receptors were obtained from a man between 18 and 35 years old in good health.

The rearrangement links TRBV10-3 to TRBJ2-7; the match to TRBD2 covers 8 bases. Germline V gene sequence: CDR1 ENHRY, CDR2 SYGVKD. This CDR3 region has 16 residues. Losses at the gene ends were 0 bases for V and 7 bases for J; bases not matched to a gene: 11. This chain's CDR3 is CAISESSGAGVGEQYF. CDR3 sequence (DNA): TGTGCCATCAGTGAGTCATCGGGAGCGGGAGTGGGGGAGCAGTACTTC.

Regarding this clonotype: At one end, the junction sequence differs from germline, possibly due to a read error. V is TRBV12-3 or TRBV12-4 and J is TRBJ1-2; D is possibly TRBD1 (5 bases). The CDR3 is made up of 17 amino acids. For the CDR3, the DNA is TGTGCCGGCAGTCTCGCCGCCGGAAGGCCCATGGGGGGGGGCTACACCTTC. Protein product: CAGSLAAGRPMGGGYTF.

The chain recombines TRBV5-6 with TRBJ1-1, with 9 bases that match TRBD1. There are 13 residues in the CDR3. The germline CDR1 and CDR2 sequences are SGHDT and YYEEEE. Unmatched junction bases numbered 6, after V lost 4 bases and J lost 8 bases. CDR3 residues: CASSPQGAAEAFF. CDR3 nucleotide sequence: TGTGCCAGCAGCCCACAGGGGGCTGCGGAAGCTTTCTTT. Combining the CDR3 with reference TRBV5-6 and TRBJ1-1 gives the whole variable domain DAGVTQSPTHLIKTRGQQVTLRCSPKSGHDTVSWYQQALGQGPQFIFQYYEEEERQRGNFPDRFSGHQFPNYSSELNVNALLLGDSALYLCASSPQGAAEAFFGQGTRLTVV.

This clonotype was detected once. CDR3: CASSTSGQSYEQYF. The DNA for the CDR3 is TGTGCCAGCAGTACCTCCGGACAGTCCTACGAGCAGTACTTC. The chain has TRBV6-6 and TRBJ2-7; D is possibly TRBD1 (6 bases). The CDR3 is made up of 14 amino acids. V lost 5 bases, J lost 1 base, and 12 bases lay in between. Germline V gives CDR1 MNHNY, CDR2 SVGAGI (reference sequence).

The genes are TRBV11-2 and TRBJ2-1, with D maybe TRBD2 (7 bases). The DNA end lines up better with TRBJ2-7; the J call may be wrong. Looked up from germline, CDR1 is SGHAT and CDR2 is FQNNGV. This CDR3 has 16 amino acids. The CDR3 region is CASSPSSGGSYNEQYF. The CDR3 DNA sequence: TGTGCCAGCAGCCCTAGTTCGGGGGGCTCCTACAATGAGCAGTACTTC.

There are a few counts of this clonotype. The rearrangement joins TRBV20-1 to TRBJ2-1, with 10 bases fitting TRBD1. Germline V gene lookup returns CDR1 DFQATT and CDR2 SNEGSKA (reference sequence). The CDR3 has 15 amino acids. With 5 bases clipped from V and 8 bases from J, the junction kept 12 bases outside the gene matches. The CDR3 is CSAVNRDRGIDEQFF. CDR3 bases: TGCAGTGCTGTAAACCGGGACAGGGGCATCGATGAGCAGTTCTTC.

The chain couples TRBV9 to TRBJ1-1, with a tentative D call TRBD1 (5 bases). The germline V gene has CDR1 SGDLS and CDR2 YYNGEE. This CDR3 has 14 amino acids. V gave up 2 bases and J gave up 1 base, with 9 bases separating them. The CDR3 sequence: CASSVGHQNTEAFF. CDR3 coding DNA: TGTGCCAGCAGCGTCGGACATCAGAACACTGAAGCTTTCTTT.

The CDR3 coding sequence is TGTGCCAGCAGCTTTGACGGGAGGCTTTACAATGAGCAGTTCTTC. Residues: CASSFDGRLYNEQFF. V usage is TRBV7-9 and J usage is TRBJ2-1, with 7 bases identical to TRBD2. The trim removed 3 bases at V and 4 bases at J, leaving 6 bases unmatched. CDR3 length: 15 amino acids. Germline CDR1 and CDR2: SEHNR and FQNEAQ (reference sequence).

The J gene is TRBJ2-3, the V gene TRBV3-1; D might be TRBD2 (6 bases). The CDR3 runs 16 residues. V was trimmed by 4 bases and J by 1 base, leaving 15 bases between them. Per the germline V gene, CDR1 is LGHDT and CDR2 is YNNKEL (reference sequence). CDR3 region: CASSPEGRYRTDTQYF. CDR3 coding DNA: TGTGCCAGCAGCCCGGAGGGAAGATACCGCACAGATACGCAGTATTTT.

The chain links TRBV4-2 to TRBJ2-5; possible D gene TRBD2, 5 bases. With the DNA end fitting TRBJ2-7 better, the J assignment may be wrong. The CDR3 covers 14 residues. Germline V gene sequence: CDR1 LGHNA, CDR2 YNFKEQ. The CDR3, as DNA: TGTGCCAGCAGCCAAGACCCTACTAGATCCGAGCAGTACTTC. The encoded protein is CASSQDPTRSEQYF.

A note on this clonotype: Being one base from a much bigger clone, this may be a read error. V usage is TRBV20-1 and J usage is TRBJ2-1; 10 bases map to TRBD2. Germline CDR1 and CDR2: DFQATT and SNEGSKA (reference sequence). The CDR3 is 13 residues long. The CDR3 DNA reads TGCAGTGCGGGGACTAGCGACTACAAGGAGCAGTTCTTC. This sequence encodes CSAGTSDYKEQFF.

There are a few counts of this clonotype. The chain recombines TRBV6-1 with TRBJ2-3, with a possible D match to TRBD2 (6 bases). The CDR3 consists of 17 residues. The germline V gene encodes CDR1 MNHNS and CDR2 SASEGT. Trimming shortened V by 6 bases and J by 2 bases, and 21 bases separated the two germline ends. CDR3: CASRNWGAGLHTDTQYF. The CDR3 DNA follows: TGTGCCAGCAGAAACTGGGGTGCGGGACTTCACACAGATACGCAGTATTTT.

V usage is TRBV25-1 and J usage is TRBJ1-1; 8 bases are shared with TRBD1. The CDR3 length is 14 residues. Germline values: CDR1 MGHDK, CDR2 SYGVNS. The V gene end was trimmed by 6 bases and the J gene end by 3 bases; junction bases not matched to a gene: 6. DNA for the CDR3: TGTGCCAGCAGCCGGACAGGGAGGGACACTGAAGCTTTCTTT. Its protein is CASSRTGRDTEAFF.

The chain joins TRBV4-1 to TRBJ2-1; TRBD2 might be the D (6 bases). The CDR3 has 14 amino acids. From germline, CDR1 is MGHRA and CDR2 YSYEKL. Trimming left V 4 bases short and J 8 bases short, with 15 bases between. Written as DNA, the CDR3 is TGCGCCAGCAGCCGGGGAGCGGGTTTCGATGAGCAGTTCTTC. Translation gives CASSRGAGFDEQFF.

The chain is built from TRBV7-2 and TRBJ1-4, with no clear D. In germline, CDR1 is SGHTA, CDR2 FQGNSA. The CDR3 totals 15 residues. The ends were cut back, 5 bases at V and 0 bases at J, with 10 bases in the middle. The CDR3, as DNA: TGTGCCAGCAGCAGGCGCCCTACAACTAATGAAAAACTGTTTTTT. Its translation: CASSRRPTTNEKLFF. The full variable domain, in which reference TRBV7-2 and TRBJ1-4 provide the parts outside the CDR3, is GAGVSQSPSNKVTEKGKDVELRCDPISGHTALYWYRQSLGQGLEFLIYFQGNSAPDKSGLPSDRFSAERTGGSVSTLTIQRTQQEDSAVYLCASSRRPTTNEKLFFGSGTQLSVL.

The V and J genes are TRBV14 and TRBJ2-1, with TRBD2 identical over 13 bases. J gave up 7 bases and V 4 bases, and 7 bases lay outside the gene matches. The germline gives CDR1 SGHDN, CDR2 FVKESK. There are 16 residues in the CDR3. CDR3 sequence reads: CASSRTGTSGINEQFF. CDR3 in DNA: TGTGCCAGCAGCCGCACCGGGACTAGCGGGATAAATGAGCAGTTCTTC.

V is TRBV2 and J is TRBJ2-7; 10 nucleotides match TRBD2. J lost 1 base, V lost 4 bases, and 10 bases had no gene match. The CDR3 consists of 17 residues. In germline, CDR1 is SNHLY, CDR2 FYNNEI. The DNA for the CDR3 is TGTGCCAGCAGTGGAACCAGCACTAGCGGGATGTCCTACGAGCAGTACTTC. This sequence encodes CASSGTSTSGMSYEQYF.

V is TRBV4-2 and J is TRBJ2-5; TRBD2 agrees at 9 bases. The J call may be faulty, since TRBJ2-7 better matches the DNA end. Germline V CDR1 and CDR2: LGHNA, YNFKEQ. The CDR3 consists of 14 residues. CDR3 sequence: CASSHSGSGYEQYF. The CDR3 DNA reads TGTGCCAGCAGCCATAGCGGGAGTGGCTACGAGCAGTACTTC.

The chain links TRBV29-1 to TRBJ1-1, with no clear D. The CDR3 is made up of 12 amino acids. Trimming took off 7 bases at V and 0 bases at J, with 9 bases between the two ends. The germline V gene has CDR1 SQVTM and CDR2 ANQGSEA. CDR3 sequence reads: CSGRIMNTEAFF. Written as DNA, the CDR3 is TGCAGCGGGCGGATAATGAACACTGAAGCTTTCTTT.

The DNA for the CDR3 is TGTGCCAGCAGCTTAGAGGGGTCTGAAGCTTTCTTT. Its translation: CASSLEGSEAFF. The chain employs TRBV7-9 and TRBJ1-1; perhaps TRBD1 as D (5 bases). Germline loops: CDR1 SEHNR, CDR2 FQNEAQ (reference sequence). The CDR3 extends over 12 amino acids. Trimming took off 1 base at V and 6 bases at J, with 6 bases between the two ends.

The V call is TRBV2, the J call TRBJ2-3, with D maybe TRBD1 (6 bases). Per the germline V gene, CDR1 is SNHLY and CDR2 is FYNNEI. The ends were cut back, 8 bases at V and 3 bases at J, with 12 bases in the middle. The CDR3 has 13 amino acids. Here the CDR3 reads CASGYRETDTQYF. The CDR3 nucleotides are TGTGCCAGCGGTTACAGGGAGACAGATACGCAGTATTTT.

This clonotype has more than one count but fewer than ten. V gene TRBV10-3 combines with J gene TRBJ2-3; TRBD2 agrees at 13 bases. This CDR3 has 17 amino acids. Germline CDR1 reads ENHRY; CDR2 reads SYGVKD. V lost 2 bases and J lost 5; bases outside the gene matches: 7. The CDR3 sequence is CAISETTSGGDGDTQYF. The CDR3 DNA follows: TGTGCCATCAGTGAGACCACTAGCGGGGGGGATGGAGATACGCAGTATTTT.

V usage is TRBV20-1 and J usage is TRBJ2-7; tentatively, D is TRBD1 (5 bases). In germline, CDR1 is DFQATT, CDR2 SNEGSKA (reference sequence). The CDR3 contains 13 residues. With 2 bases removed from V and 4 bases from J, the gap between germline ends came to 12 bases. The CDR3 DNA reads TGCAGTGCTAGATTACAGGACCTATACGAGCAGTACTTC. Amino acid sequence: CSARLQDLYEQYF.